A single T cell receptor (beta chain) is shown here with its context. At the survey level, the v3.0 immunoSEQ assay was run. Here immunoSEQ multiplex PCR was the method, and the copy in TCRdb shows in-frame clones only, minus some. This table has more than 25,000 clones, roughly 90% appearing once. From germline, CDR1 is LNHDA and CDR2 SQIVND (reference sequence). The V end was cut by 4 bases, the J end by 0 bases, with 21 bases between. The CDR3 covers 19 residues. This record belongs to a study of long-term antiretroviral therapy in people with HIV. Across the whole study: It was about a decade before the 2015 immediate-ART recommendation that the earliest samples were taken.

This clonotype was sampled from a man aged 50 to 59 with HIV. The chain combines TRBV19 with TRBJ1-4; a weak D match, TRBD1 (5 bases). The sequences come from unsorted PBMCs, collected 2 years after starting antiretroviral therapy. The chain's CDR3 is CASSRPLEGMEATNEKLFF. CDR3 nucleotides: TGTGCCAGTAGTAGACCTCTGGAGGGGATGGAGGCAACTAATGAAAAACTGTTTTTT.